This entry features one T cell receptor (beta chain) sequence. Using immunoSEQ multiplex PCR, the repertoire was profiled, and TCRdb retains in-frame clones only, with some absent. The data show some 250,000 clones, approximately 90% seen once. The treatment is: roughly 19 received Ad26.COV2.S at low or high dose, single or two shots; five or six received placebo; per-sample allocation not given. Samples analyzed were those drawn on day 63 after the first vaccine or placebo injection. This person who donated was an adult of 18-55 years in Boston. These data are taken from a study of Ad26.COV2.S vaccination and SARS-CoV-2 variants. Trimming stripped 2 bases from V and 3 bases from J, with 11 bases between. The CDR3 has 14 amino acids. Germline V gene lookup returns CDR1 SNHLY and CDR2 FYNNEI.

The specimen comprised peripheral blood, sampled in a trial of Ad26.COV2.S vaccine versus placebo. This TCR was sampled from a person between 18 and 65 years old who received the Ad26.COV2.S COVID-19 vaccine or a placebo. The chain joins TRBV2 to TRBJ2-7, with a possible D match to TRBD2 (5 bases). This CDR3 is CASSEQAGVYEQYF. The CDR3 DNA sequence: TGTGCCAGCAGTGAACAGGCCGGGGTCTACGAGCAGTACTTC.